This T cell receptor beta chain was captured by sequencing in a study of T cells after yellow fever vaccination. Study in general: The SMART-Seq v4 Ultra Low Input method served to prepare the low-cell-number fractions. Regarding the study as a whole: Just a small share of clonotypes turned up in the CD4 compartment as well as the CD8 compartment. Clones that expanded after primary vaccination mostly reappeared after the booster (roughly 97% CD4, approximately 89% CD8).

The CDR3 has 20 residues. The junction had 12 bases not matched to a gene; V was cut back by 1 base and J by 0 bases. Germline V gene lookup returns CDR1 SGHRS and CDR2 YFSETQ. In the case of this clonotype: Its antigen is as yet unknown.

TCRdb re-called the 5' RACE reads through MiXCR, storing one row per CDR3 protein. Of hundreds of thousands of distinct CDR3 sequences in the sample, around 3.6% were seen once. The sample consisted of PBMCs, taken on the day of the yellow fever booster vaccination. This chain uses TRBV5-1 with TRBJ2-3, with TRBD2 matching over 12 bases. This clonotype was obtained from a man aged 18 to 29 who received the YFV17D yellow fever vaccine. The DNA of the CDR3 is TGCGCCAGCAGCTTGTCGCGAGGACTAGCGGGGTTTTTTAGCACAGATACGCAGTATTTT. It specifies CASSLSRGLAGFFSTDTQYF.